The rows below give T cell receptor beta chains drawn from one sample of a study of OX40 agonist ivuxolimab in advanced cancers. Only in-frame clones appear in the TCRdb table, and some are missing; sequencing was by immunoSEQ multiplex PCR. The sample carries tens of thousands of clones, about 89% recorded once. The sample was CD4+ or CD8+ T cells sorted from blood, taken in a trial of the OX40 agonist ivuxolimab. The receptors derive from an adult with an advanced solid tumor such as melanoma, head and neck, liver or kidney cancer. CDR3s include the opening cysteine and the closing phenylalanine or tryptophan. D genes are given only for firm matches. The listing skips clone size in some rows; elsewhere it reads once, few, many or a size class.

abundance	d_gene	v_gene	j_gene	CDR3aa	CDR3nt
NA	NA	TRBV6-5	TRBJ2-2	CASSFSGSQYPGELFF	TGTGCCAGCAGTTTTTCCGGGTCCCAGTACCCCGGGGAGCTGTTTTTT
NA	NA	TRBV5-1	TRBJ1-1	CASSLGQNMNTEAFF	TGCGCCAGCAGCCTAGGACAGAATATGAACACTGAAGCTTTCTTT
NA	TRBD1	TRBV28	TRBJ2-5	CASSLTTGGVETQYF	TGTGCCAGCAGTTTAACGACAGGGGGCGTGGAGACCCAGTACTTC
NA	TRBD1	TRBV4-2	TRBJ2-3	CASSQELPGGEGDTQYF	TGTGCCAGCAGCCAAGAATTGCCAGGGGGCGAGGGAGATACGCAGTATTTT
NA	TRBD1	TRBV28	TRBJ2-2	CASSGQGAAGELFF	TGTGCCAGCAGCGGACAGGGCGCCGCCGGGGAGCTGTTTTTT
NA	NA	TRBV4-2	TRBJ1-1	CASSQDWGTSTEAFF	TGTGCCAGCAGCCAAGATTGGGGCACGTCCACTGAAGCTTTCTTT
NA	TRBD2	TRBV4-3	TRBJ2-2	CASSQETGAGGSTGELFF	TGCGCCAGCAGCCAAGAAACTGGGGCGGGAGGAAGCACCGGGGAGCTGTTTTTT
NA	TRBD1	TRBV7-9	TRBJ2-7	CASSFDRGHEQYF	TGTGCCAGCAGCTTCGACAGGGGCCACGAGCAGTACTTC
NA	NA	TRBV19	TRBJ2-1	CASSVYSDNEQFF	TGTGCCAGTAGTGTCTATAGTGACAATGAGCAGTTCTTC
NA	NA	TRBV27	TRBJ2-1	CASSFRGDWYNEQFF	TGTGCCAGCAGTTTCCGGGGAGATTGGTACAATGAGCAGTTCTTC
NA	TRBD2	TRBV2	TRBJ2-1	CASSDGSSGRATVYEQFF	TGTGCCAGCAGTGATGGATCTAGCGGGAGGGCCACGGTTTATGAGCAGTTCTTC
NA	TRBD1	TRBV7-9	TRBJ1-6	CASSLGPGQGGSPLHF	TGTGCCAGCAGCTTAGGTCCGGGACAGGGAGGTTCACCCCTCCACTTT
NA	TRBD2	TRBV27	TRBJ2-1	CASSFPGLAGGNEQFF	TGTGCCAGCAGTTTTCCGGGACTAGCGGGAGGAAATGAGCAGTTCTTC
NA	TRBD1	TRBV6-6	TRBJ2-3	CASSRTGPTDTQYF	TGTGCCAGCAGTCGGACAGGACCCACAGATACGCAGTATTTT
few	NA	TRBV30	TRBJ1-1	CAWSPGLNTEAFF	TGTGCCTGGAGCCCTGGCCTGAACACTGAAGCTTTCTTT
NA	NA	TRBV27	TRBJ1-1	CASKGQMNTEAFF	TGTGCCAGCAAGGGCCAGATGAACACTGAAGCTTTCTTT
NA	NA	TRBV9	TRBJ2-5	CASSTSGGVETQYF	TGTGCCAGCAGCACCTCCGGGGGAGTGGAGACCCAGTACTTC
once	NA	TRBV19	TRBJ2-3	CASRIRDSRTDTQYF	TGTGCCAGTAGAATCCGGGACTCCCGCACAGATACGCAGTATTTT
NA	NA	TRBV7-3	TRBJ2-5	CASSSGTAIETQYF	TGTGCCAGCAGCTCCGGGACTGCCATAGAGACCCAGTACTTC
NA	TRBD2	TRBV5-6	TRBJ2-5	CASTLLAGGGETQYF	TGTGCCAGCACCCTACTAGCGGGAGGGGGAGAGACCCAGTACTTC
NA	TRBD2	TRBV4-2	TRBJ2-7	CASSQGWEGEYEQYF	TGTGCCAGCAGCCAAGGTTGGGAGGGCGAGTACGAGCAGTACTTC
NA	TRBD2	TRBV7-2	TRBJ2-1	CASSWGGGPYNEQFF	TGTGCCAGCAGCTGGGGGGGTGGACCTTACAATGAGCAGTTCTTC
NA	NA	TRBV28	TRBJ1-2	CASLSLFSGYTF	TGTGCCAGCCTATCCCTGTTTAGCGGCTACACCTTC
NA	NA	TRBV14	TRBJ1-1	CASSQAAGAMAFF	TGTGCCAGCAGCCAAGCGGCGGGGGCCATGGCTTTCTTT
NA	NA	TRBV7-9	TRBJ2-7	CASSPTAGYEQYF	TGTGCCAGCAGTCCAACCGCCGGCTACGAGCAGTACTTC
NA	TRBD1	TRBV5-4	TRBJ2-1	CASSAPDRVDIYNEQFF	TGTGCCAGCAGCGCACCGGACAGGGTTGATATCTACAATGAGCAGTTCTTC
NA	NA	TRBV6-5	TRBJ1-2	CASRERGFWDGYTF	TGTGCCAGCAGGGAGAGAGGGTTTTGGGATGGCTACACCTTC
once	TRBD2	TRBV7-3	TRBJ2-3	CASSSEAGGHLGTDTQYF	TGTGCCAGCAGCTCTGAAGCGGGAGGGCATTTAGGCACAGATACGCAGTATTTT
NA	NA	TRBV11-2	TRBJ2-2	CASSPLGASNTGELFF	TGTGCCAGCAGCCCCCTGGGGGCTTCGAACACCGGGGAGCTGTTTTTT
NA	NA	TRBV6-1	TRBJ2-3	CASSALHGVATDTQYF	TGTGCCAGCAGTGCATTACATGGGGTCGCAACAGATACGCAGTATTTT
NA	NA	TRBV7-3	TRBJ2-7	CATHPGGPGPVYEQYF	TGTGCCACCCACCCCGGGGGCCCTGGACCTGTCTACGAGCAGTACTTC
NA	TRBD1	TRBV28	TRBJ2-1	CASRPQDRVVNEQFF	TGTGCCAGCAGACCCCAAGACAGGGTCGTCAATGAGCAGTTCTTC
once	NA	TRBV9	TRBJ2-1	CASSVGGGIGNEQFF	TGTGCCAGCAGCGTAGGTGGGGGGATCGGGAATGAGCAGTTCTTC
once	NA	TRBV5-4	TRBJ2-7	CASSLGTRTPYEQYF	TGTGCCAGCAGCTTGGGGACACGAACTCCCTACGAGCAGTACTTC